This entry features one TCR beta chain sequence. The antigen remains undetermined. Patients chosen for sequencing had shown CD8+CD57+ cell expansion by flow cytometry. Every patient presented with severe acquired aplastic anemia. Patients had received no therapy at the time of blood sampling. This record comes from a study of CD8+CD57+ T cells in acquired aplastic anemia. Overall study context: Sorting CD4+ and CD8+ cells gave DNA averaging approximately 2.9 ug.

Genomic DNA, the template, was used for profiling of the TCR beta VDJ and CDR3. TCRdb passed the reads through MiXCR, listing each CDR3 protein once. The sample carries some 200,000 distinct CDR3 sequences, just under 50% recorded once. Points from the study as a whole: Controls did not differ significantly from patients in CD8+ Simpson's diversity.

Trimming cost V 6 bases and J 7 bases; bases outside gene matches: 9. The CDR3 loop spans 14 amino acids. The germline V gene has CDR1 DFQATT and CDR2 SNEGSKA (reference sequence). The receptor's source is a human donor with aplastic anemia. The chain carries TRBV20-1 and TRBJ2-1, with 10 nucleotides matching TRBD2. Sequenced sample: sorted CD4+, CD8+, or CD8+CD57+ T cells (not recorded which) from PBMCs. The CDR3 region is CSAKKRGGMNEQFF. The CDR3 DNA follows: TGCAGTGCCAAGAAGCGGGGGGGAATGAATGAGCAGTTCTTC.